The T cell receptor beta chain under discussion was sequenced for a study of cytomegalovirus exposure and HLA in healthy donors. Study at large: Early on, a data release was issued that held approximately 92 million unique TCRs from HLA-typed donors. Findings of the study overall: In a later analysis, several top co-occurrence clusters appeared linked to parvovirus B19, influenza, CMV and Epstein-Barr virus. In all likelihood, a cluster of highly shared sequence variants was a sequencing artifact.

60 Vbeta and 13 Jbeta primers were used in PCR. This table comes from immunoSEQ multiplex PCR, and its TCRdb copy is limited to in-frame clones, with some not included. The sample lists 150,000 to 200,000 clones; around 80% were seen once. The CDR3 covers 14 residues. With 3 bases clipped from V and 4 bases from J, the junction kept 4 bases outside the gene matches. CDR1 and CDR2 (germline): KGHSH, LQKENI. In the case of this clone: The antigen is undetermined.

The TCR was taken from a woman under 40 in good health and CMV-seropositive. The gene calls are TRBV18 and TRBJ2-7, with 9 bases that match TRBD1. The sample taken for sequencing was PBMCs. The CDR3 region has the DNA TGTGCCAGCTCACCGGGGACAGGGTCATACGAGCAGTACTTC. Encoded protein: CASSPGTGSYEQYF.